A selection of T cell receptor beta chains follows, all from one sample in a study of cytomegalovirus exposure and HLA in healthy donors. Sequenced by immunoSEQ multiplex PCR; TCRdb stores in-frame clones only, minus some. The sample yields around 130,000 clones, about 84% seen once. The source material was PBMCs. The receptors stem from a woman aged 25 to 39 in good health and CMV-seronegative. Each CDR3 is given with its conserved first and last residue. A D gene is named only where the DNA matches it firmly. Clone size is not always given. Where it is, it says once, few, many or a class for expanded clones.

abundance	d_gene	j_gene	v_gene	CDR3aa	CDR3nt
NA	NA	TRBJ1-1	TRBV11-1	CASSLEAGSTEAFF	TGTGCCAGCAGCTTAGAGGCAGGATCGACTGAAGCTTTCTTT
NA	TRBD2	TRBJ2-2	TRBV5-1	CASSSGGTNTGELFF	TGCGCCAGCAGCAGCGGGGGGACGAACACCGGGGAGCTGTTTTTT
NA	TRBD2	TRBJ2-7	TRBV7-2	CASSRGLAGKREQYF	TGTGCCAGCAGCCGCGGACTAGCGGGGAAAAGGGAGCAGTACTTC
once	TRBD1	TRBJ1-1	TRBV12-5	CASGLAQGANTEAFF	TGTGCTAGTGGTTTGGCGCAGGGGGCGAACACTGAAGCTTTCTTT
NA	NA	TRBJ2-3	TRBV6-5	CASTPTRERDTQYF	TGTGCCAGCACTCCTACTAGGGAGCGTGATACGCAGTATTTT
NA	NA	TRBJ2-5	TRBV5-1	CASSLGLKTSYQETQYF	TGCGCCAGCAGCTTGGGTCTAAAGACTTCGTACCAAGAGACCCAGTACTTC
NA	TRBD1	TRBJ2-5	TRBV27	CASSVTGGGETQYF	TGTGCCAGCAGTGTAACAGGGGGAGGAGAGACCCAGTACTTC
NA	NA	TRBJ2-5	TRBV11-2	CASSLVGGGQETQYF	TGTGCCAGCAGCTTAGTGGGTGGGGGGCAAGAGACCCAGTACTTC
NA	NA	TRBJ2-5	TRBV5-6	CASSIGGTAETQYF	TGTGCCAGCAGCATTGGGGGGACAGCTGAGACCCAGTACTTC
NA	TRBD1	TRBJ1-6	TRBV2	CASSEQDRGYSPLHF	TGTGCCAGCAGTGAGCAGGACAGGGGGTATTCACCCCTCCACTTT
NA	NA	TRBJ1-1	TRBV9	CASSKTGVEAFF	TGTGCCAGCAGTAAAACGGGGGTTGAAGCTTTCTTT
once	TRBD1	TRBJ2-5	TRBV4-1	CASGNRGVETQYF	TGCGCCAGCGGGAACAGGGGTGTCGAGACCCAGTACTTC